These 8 T cell receptor beta chains originate from one sample sequenced in a study of blood T cell repertoires in COVID-19 (TCRdb year 2020). Libraries came from the immunoSEQ multiplex PCR assay. Not all clones reach the TCRdb copy of this immuneACCESS table, which keeps in-frame sequences only. Checked studies attribute under half of the gap to unresolved V genes and leave the rest unexplained. Within this sample are 250,000 to 400,000 clones, with about 85% of them counted one time only. 1.9% of the sample belongs to the ten largest clones. The sample taken for sequencing was PBMCs or T cells enriched from blood (not recorded which). These receptors all stem from a woman aged 25-40 years who had been exposed to COVID-19.

V is TRBV5-4 and J is TRBJ2-5, with a possible D match to TRBD2 (5 bases). The CDR3 is 12 amino acids. The V end was cut by 10 bases, the J end by 3 bases, with 13 bases between. Germline V gene data show CDR1 as SGHNT and CDR2 as YYREEE (reference sequence). The CDR3 nucleotides are TGTGCCTACGGGGTGAGGGAAGAGACCCAGTACTTC. It codes for CAYGVREETQYF.

V gene TRBV6-5 combines with J gene TRBJ1-2; the match to TRBD1 covers 7 bases. V was clipped by 6 bases and J by 8 bases; unmatched bases: 12. Germline V gives CDR1 MNHEY, CDR2 SVGAGI. The CDR3 runs 14 residues. The CDR3 protein is CASSSGTVLYGYTF. The CDR3 bases are TGTGCCAGCAGCTCCGGGACAGTCCTTTACGGCTACACCTTC.

On this clone: Other DNA sequences within the sample encode an identical CDR3. V and J are TRBV19 and TRBJ2-7; no firm D call. Germline V gene lookup returns CDR1 LNHDA and CDR2 SQIVND (reference sequence). The length of the CDR3 is 14 residues. V gave up 3 bases and J gave up 0 bases, with 9 bases separating them. CDR3 in amino acids: CASSILGSSYEQYF. The CDR3 DNA is TGTGCCAGTAGTATTTTGGGCAGCTCCTACGAGCAGTACTTC.

On this clone itself: Other DNA sequences in this sample translate to the same CDR3. This chain joins TRBV30 and TRBJ1-3; D remains ambiguous. Germline V gene lookup returns CDR1 GTSNPN and CDR2 SVGIG (reference sequence). Trimming left V 1 base short and J 0 bases short, with 4 bases between. The CDR3 runs to 13 residues. CDR3 residues: CAWSGSSGNTIYF. CDR3 coding DNA: TGTGCCTGGAGTGGTAGCTCTGGAAACACCATATATTTT.

The CDR3 nucleotides are TGTGCCAGCAGTTCACCAGGCAGCACAGATACGCAGTATTTT. Translated: CASSSPGSTDTQYF. The V gene is TRBV28, the J gene TRBJ2-3; no definite D call. V was trimmed by 4 bases and J by 0 bases, leaving 8 bases between them. The CDR3 sequence is 14 residues long. Germline V CDR1 and CDR2: MDHEN, SYDVKM.

V gene TRBV5-4 combines with J gene TRBJ2-1; D might be TRBD1 (6 bases). Trimming removed 5 bases at V and 5 bases at J, with 20 bases between. Germline values: CDR1 SGHNT, CDR2 YYREEE (reference sequence). This CDR3 has 16 residues. CDR3 protein: CASRPFVGTGNNEQFF. For the CDR3, the DNA is TGTGCCAGCAGACCCTTTGTGGGCACAGGGAACAATGAGCAGTTCTTC.

V gene TRBV5-1 combines with J gene TRBJ2-1; 8 bases are shared with TRBD2. J was trimmed by 10 bases and V by 0 bases; bases with no gene match: 9. Germline V gives CDR1 SGHRS, CDR2 YFSETQ. The CDR3 runs 15 residues. CDR3 loop: CASSLDHAGGREQFF. CDR3 DNA: TGCGCCAGCAGCTTGGACCACGCGGGGGGAAGGGAGCAGTTCTTC.

The V gene is TRBV30, the J gene TRBJ2-1; 11 bases align to TRBD1. CDR3 length: 16 amino acids. Germline-derived CDR1 and CDR2 are GTSNPN and SVGIG (reference sequence). J gave up 4 bases and V 1 base, and 6 bases lay outside the gene matches. CDR3 in DNA: TGTGCCTGGAGTGAAGGGACAGGGGGTTTATACAATGAGCAGTTCTTC. Its translation: CAWSEGTGGLYNEQFF.